The rows below give T cell receptor beta chains drawn from one sample of a study of vaccination and CD4 T cells after COVID-19. One entry per CDR3 protein, called by TCRdb with MiXCR from the PCR reads. The sample lists around 9,300 distinct CDR3 sequences; over 30% were seen once. For these receptors, no antigen is known. Sequencing input: CD4+ T cells from blood, cultured in vitro. The receptors stem from a human donor who had recovered from COVID-19. CDR3s include the opening cysteine and the closing phenylalanine or tryptophan. Each record gives: V gene, D gene, J gene, clone size, CDR3 length, CDR3 DNA, CDR3 protein. The D gene is left open where the match is weak. Clone sizes are given selectively: once, few, many, or a class where the clone is expanded.

TRBV5-4	TRBD1	TRBJ2-7	-	16	TGTGCCAGCAGCTTGGGAGCAGGGGGAAGCTCCTACGAGCAGTACTTC	CASSLGAGGSSYEQYF
TRBV7-4	-	TRBJ2-5	few	16	TGTGCCAGCAGCTTAGAACCCCTCCCGTCACAAGAGACCCAGTACTTC	CASSLEPLPSQETQYF
TRBV12-3/TRBV12-4	TRBD1	TRBJ2-7	-	14	TGTGCCAGCAGCCCCGGACAGGGTTTGGACGAGCAGTACTTC	CASSPGQGLDEQYF
TRBV14	-	TRBJ1-2	-	14	TGTGCCAGCAGCCCATTGCGAGGGATCGGTGGCTACACCTTC	CASSPLRGIGGYTF
TRBV29-1	-	TRBJ1-1	-	13	TGCAGCGTTGTCAGGGGCCTGAACACTGAAGCTTTCTTT	CSVVRGLNTEAFF
TRBV29-1	-	TRBJ1-1	-	14	TGCAGTGTCCTACTTCCGGGCTCGGAGGCTGAAGCTTTCTTT	CSVLLPGSEAEAFF
TRBV30	-	TRBJ1-4	-	14	TGTGCCTGGAGTGTACACAGCCAGGTTGAAAAACTGTTTTTT	CAWSVHSQVEKLFF
TRBV19	TRBD1	TRBJ1-1	-	16	TGTGCCAGTAGTACTCGTTCCGGGACAGGAGGAACTGAAGCTTTCTTT	CASSTRSGTGGTEAFF
TRBV30	-	TRBJ1-1	few	14	TGTGCCTGGAGTGTATTACAGGGTGACACTGAAGCTTTCTTT	CAWSVLQGDTEAFF
TRBV25-1	-	TRBJ1-1	few	15	TGTGCCAGCAGTCCCCCCAGGGGAGGATTCAGTGAAGCTTTCTTT	CASSPPRGGFSEAFF
TRBV7-9	-	TRBJ1-1	-	12	TGTGCCAGTATGGGACGCAGCACTGAAGCTTTCTTT	CASMGRSTEAFF
TRBV5-1	-	TRBJ1-1	-	16	TGCGCCAGCAGCTTGAATGTTCGCCGAGGGAACACTGAAGCTTTCTTT	CASSLNVRRGNTEAFF
TRBV20-1	-	TRBJ2-5	-	16	TGCAGTGCTAGAGCTCTAGCGCCTGGGGTCCGGGAGACCCAGTACTTC	CSARALAPGVRETQYF
TRBV7-8	-	TRBJ1-3	few	16	TGTGCCAGCAGCTTAGCGGACAGTCGCTCTGGAAACACCATATATTTT	CASSLADSRSGNTIYF
TRBV21-1	-	TRBJ1-4	few	15	TGTGCCAGCAGCAACAACAGGGTTAGTAATGAAAAACTGTTTTTT	CASSNNRVSNEKLFF
TRBV7-9	TRBD1	TRBJ2-2	few	15	TGTGCCAGCAAAAAGGGGGCTGAGAACACCGGGGAGCTGTTTTTT	CASKKGAENTGELFF
TRBV11-3	-	TRBJ2-5	-	15	TGTGCCAGCAGCTTAGGCCAGGGATTGGTCGAGACCCAGTACTTC	CASSLGQGLVETQYF
TRBV7-9	-	TRBJ2-4	few	15	TGTGCCAGCAGCCCCAAGAGGCGGGTAGGAAACATTCAGTACTTC	CASSPKRRVGNIQYF
TRBV20-1	-	TRBJ2-3	-	13	TGCAGTGCTAGAGCAAGCGGCACAGATACGCAGTATTTT	CSARASGTDTQYF
TRBV6-4	-	TRBJ1-5	few	13	TGTGCCAGCAGTCTACGGGATGATCAGCCCCAGCATTTT	CASSLRDDQPQHF
TRBV19	-	TRBJ1-1	few	14	TGTGCCAGTAGTGACCCTGCGAGGGGGGAAGACGCTTTCTTT	CASSDPARGEDAFF
TRBV10-2	TRBD1	TRBJ2-7	-	17	TGCGCCAGCAGTGAACATGAGTGGGGACAGGGTATCCACGAGCAGTACTTC	CASSEHEWGQGIHEQYF
TRBV7-6	-	TRBJ2-3	few	14	TGTGCCAGCAGCTTCACTGCTGGGGCAGATACGCAGTATTTT	CASSFTAGADTQYF
TRBV7-9	-	TRBJ1-6	-	14	TGTGCCAGCACCAGGGGTATTTATAATTCACCCCTCCACTTT	CASTRGIYNSPLHF
TRBV12-3/TRBV12-4	-	TRBJ2-7	-	13	TGTGCCAGCAGTTTTTCAGGGGCTTTCGAGCAGTACTTC	CASSFSGAFEQYF
TRBV6-1	-	TRBJ1-1	-	11	TGTGCCAGCATACTCCACACTGAAGCTTTCTTT	CASILHTEAFF
TRBV30	-	TRBJ1-6	few	15	TGTGCCTGGAGTCCTCAAGGGGGTTTCCCATCACCCCTCCACTTT	CAWSPQGGFPSPLHF
TRBV30	-	TRBJ1-6	-	13	TGTGCCTGGAGTGTGGACGAGAATTCACCCCTCCACTTT	CAWSVDENSPLHF